Each of the 10 T cell receptor beta chains below was sequenced from the same sample in a study of cytomegalovirus exposure and HLA in healthy donors (dated by TCRdb to the late 2010s). The library was produced with the immunoSEQ multiplex PCR assay. Imported from immuneACCESS, the table was reduced by TCRdb to in-frame sequences with V and J called. These copies leave out some clones; in studies compared against another copy, an unresolved V gene accounts for under half, and the cause of the remainder is not known. This sample is represented by 190,000 or so clones; roughly four fifths of them were singletons. The ten largest clones add up to 2.5% to 3% of the sample. Sequences were obtained from PBMCs. The source of these receptors is a woman under 30 in good health and CMV-seropositive.

The gene calls are TRBV5-4 and TRBJ1-5, with D perhaps matching TRBD1 (6 bases). The CDR3 has 19 amino acids. Trimming shortened V by 4 bases and J by 5 bases, and 28 bases separated the two germline ends. Germline V gene lookup returns CDR1 SGHNT and CDR2 YYREEE (reference sequence). The CDR3 DNA reads as TGTGCCAGCAGCGGAAAACAGGGATCGGGCTCCCGGACCTATCAGCCCCAGCATTTT. Protein sequence: CASSGKQGSGSRTYQPQHF.

The rearrangement joins TRBV2 to TRBJ2-1, with 11 bases aligning to TRBD2. V lost 7 bases and J lost 5; bases outside the gene matches: 10. This CDR3 is 16 amino acids long. CDR1 is SNHLY, CDR2 FYNNEI, per germline. CDR3 loop: CASISLPGLADNEQFF. Here the CDR3 DNA reads TGTGCCAGCATTTCGCTTCCGGGACTAGCGGACAATGAGCAGTTCTTC. The whole variable domain, filled in from reference TRBV2 and TRBJ2-1, reads EPEVTQTPSHQVTQMGQEVILRCVPISNHLYFYWYRQILGQKVEFLVSFYNNEISEKSEIFDDQFSVERPDGSNFTLKIRSTKLEDSAMYFCASISLPGLADNEQFFGPGTRLTVL.

The CDR3, as DNA: TGTGCCAGCAGCCGGGACAGTCTGGGCTACACCTTC. Protein sequence: CASSRDSLGYTF. The V gene is TRBV11-2, the J gene TRBJ1-2; 7 bases are shared with TRBD1. J was trimmed by 8 bases and V by 5 bases; bases with no gene match: 5. Germline V gene sequence: CDR1 SGHAT, CDR2 FQNNGV. The CDR3 is made up of 12 amino acids.

This chain links TRBV5-1 with TRBJ1-2; D gene ambiguous. Between the trimmed V and J ends, which lost 6 bases and 1 base, there was a span of 7 bases. The CDR3 is made up of 12 amino acids. Germline lookup yields CDR1 SGHRS and CDR2 YFSETQ. DNA for the CDR3: TGCGCCAGCAAAGAGGGTAACTATGGCTACACCTTC. Translated, it gives CASKEGNYGYTF.

The chain joins TRBV12-5 to TRBJ2-4, with D possibly matching TRBD2 (6 bases). CDR1 LGHNT and CDR2 FRNRAP come from the germline V gene. V was trimmed by 5 bases and J by 7 bases, leaving 12 bases between them. The CDR3 totals 13 residues. The chain's CDR3 is CASGIEEGNIQYF. The CDR3 coding sequence is TGTGCTAGTGGTATCGAGGAGGGCAACATTCAGTACTTC. The full variable domain, its missing parts supplied by reference TRBV12-5 and TRBJ2-4, is DARVTQTPRHKVTEMGQEVTMRCQPILGHNTVFWYRQTMMQGLELLAYFRNRAPLDDSGMPKDRFSAEMPDATLATLKIQPSEPRDSAVYFCASGIEEGNIQYFGAGTRLSVL.

The chain uses TRBV5-6 and TRBJ2-3; 9 nucleotides agree with TRBD2. With 4 bases clipped from V and 6 bases from J, the junction kept 6 bases outside the gene matches. This CDR3 spans 14 amino acids. Germline values: CDR1 SGHDT, CDR2 YYEEEE. The CDR3: CASSRSGGMDTQYF. The CDR3 DNA follows: TGTGCCAGCAGCCGCAGCGGGGGGATGGATACGCAGTATTTT.

The chain combines TRBV10-2 with TRBJ2-1; 7 positions match TRBD2. The germline V gene encodes CDR1 WSHSY and CDR2 SAAADI. This CDR3 comprises 15 residues. With 6 bases clipped from V and 6 bases from J, the junction kept 11 bases outside the gene matches. The CDR3: CASRVAGVGSNEQFF. The CDR3 DNA sequence: TGCGCCAGCAGGGTAGCGGGCGTGGGGTCCAATGAGCAGTTCTTC.

The chain combines TRBV10-3 with TRBJ2-7; possibly TRBD1 for D (5 bases). This CDR3 contains 14 residues. The germline V and J ends were trimmed by 2 bases and 2 bases, with 10 bases remaining between them. Per germline, CDR1 ENHRY and CDR2 SYGVKD. This CDR3 is CAISEDSVTYEQYF. The CDR3 DNA reads as TGTGCCATCAGTGAGGACAGCGTAACCTACGAGCAGTACTTC.

The V gene is TRBV18, the J gene TRBJ1-6, with 9 nucleotides matching TRBD1. CDR1 is KGHSH and CDR2 is LQKENI in the germline V gene. V was clipped by 3 bases and J by 8 bases; unmatched bases: 5. The CDR3 has 15 residues. The chain's CDR3 is CASSPDRGGHSPLHF. DNA of the CDR3: TGTGCCAGCTCACCGGACAGGGGAGGGCATTCACCCCTCCACTTT.

The chain recombines TRBV27 with TRBJ1-4; D is undetermined. V was pared by 7 bases and J by 8 bases, with 17 bases between. The CDR3 extends over 14 amino acids. Germline loops: CDR1 MNHEY, CDR2 SMNVEV (reference sequence). The CDR3: CASKIFGSGEKLFF. In DNA, the CDR3 is TGTGCCAGCAAAATTTTCGGCTCAGGAGAAAAACTGTTTTTT.